Listed below are T cell receptor beta chains from one sample, sequenced in a study of shared clonotypes between healthy human individuals. Repertoires were generated with immunoSEQ multiplex PCR, while TCRdb's copy carries only in-frame clones and drops some. The sample has 1.5 million to 2.5 million clones; 85% to 95% are singletons. Sequencing used naive CD8+ T cells sorted from blood. The receptor source for this set is a man younger than 35 in good health. CDR3s include the opening cysteine and the closing phenylalanine or tryptophan. The D gene is left open where the match is weak. Clone size is shown for a subset of rows, as once, few, many or a class of expanded clone.

J: TRBJ2-7; size: once; D: TRBD1; V: TRBV19; CDR3: CASSIEDRGGQYEQYF; DNA: TGTGCCAGTAGTATCGAGGACAGGGGGGGACAATACGAGCAGTACTTC
J: TRBJ2-3; size: .; D: .; V: TRBV28; CDR3: CASRIRGGQRTDTQYF; DNA: TGTGCCAGCAGGATTCGTGGGGGCCAGCGCACAGATACGCAGTATTTT
J: TRBJ2-1; size: .; D: TRBD2; V: TRBV6-5; CDR3: CASGTSGSHEQFF; DNA: TGTGCCAGTGGGACTAGCGGGAGCCATGAGCAGTTCTTC
J: TRBJ1-4; size: .; D: TRBD1; V: TRBV6-5; CDR3: CASSYVGGDEKLFF; DNA: TGTGCCAGCAGTTACGTAGGGGGCGATGAAAAACTGTTTTTT
J: TRBJ2-5; size: .; D: .; V: TRBV12-5; CDR3: CASGYSPGETQYF; DNA: TGTGCTAGTGGTTACTCCCCCGGGGAGACCCAGTACTTC
J: TRBJ2-2; size: .; D: .; V: TRBV7-2; CDR3: CASSLRGARTGELFF; DNA: TGTGCCAGCAGCTTAAGGGGGGCGAGGACCGGGGAGCTGTTTTTT
J: TRBJ2-7; size: .; D: .; V: TRBV15; CDR3: CATSPGAGLTYEQYF; DNA: TGTGCCACCAGCCCAGGGGCGGGACTAACCTACGAGCAGTACTTC
J: TRBJ2-7; size: .; D: .; V: TRBV6-5; CDR3: CASSYMEPWAYEQYF; DNA: TGTGCCAGCAGTTACATGGAACCGTGGGCCTACGAGCAGTACTTC
J: TRBJ1-1; size: once; D: TRBD1; V: TRBV7-9; CDR3: CASSFLGQGRMNTEAFF; DNA: TGTGCCAGCAGCTTTCTCGGACAGGGTAGGATGAACACTGAAGCTTTCTTT
J: TRBJ2-7; size: .; D: TRBD2; V: TRBV5-1; CDR3: CASSFGTTYEQYF; DNA: TGCGCCAGCAGCTTCGGGACTACCTACGAGCAGTACTTC
J: TRBJ1-5; size: .; D: .; V: TRBV5-1; CDR3: CASSLEGQPQHF; DNA: TGCGCCAGCAGCTTGGAGGGACAGCCCCAGCATTTT
J: TRBJ2-7; size: .; D: .; V: TRBV21-1; CDR3: CASSKGTGCASYEQYF; DNA: TGTGCCAGCAGCAAGGGGACCGGCTGCGCCTCCTACGAGCAGTACTTC
J: TRBJ1-2; size: .; D: .; V: TRBV6-5; CDR3: CASSYSEGDGYGYTF; DNA: TGTGCCAGCAGTTACTCGGAGGGTGACGGCTATGGCTACACCTTC
J: TRBJ1-2; size: .; D: TRBD1; V: TRBV2; CDR3: CASSVAGQPHFNYGYTF; DNA: TGTGCCAGCAGTGTAGCGGGACAGCCCCACTTTAACTATGGCTACACCTTC
J: TRBJ1-5; size: .; D: TRBD1; V: TRBV2; CDR3: CASSGRQGLNQPQHF; DNA: TGTGCCAGCAGTGGGAGACAGGGACTAAATCAGCCCCAGCATTTT
J: TRBJ2-1; size: .; D: TRBD1; V: TRBV29-1; CDR3: CSVGQGARYNEQFF; DNA: TGCAGCGTTGGACAGGGGGCGCGTTACAATGAGCAGTTCTTC
J: TRBJ2-7; size: .; D: .; V: TRBV28; CDR3: CASRTRESPTYEQYF; DNA: TGTGCCAGCAGAACCAGGGAAAGTCCCACCTACGAGCAGTACTTC
J: TRBJ2-5; size: .; D: .; V: TRBV6-5; CDR3: CASSYSRGSGEETQYF; DNA: TGTGCCAGCAGTTACTCGAGAGGGTCGGGGGAAGAGACCCAGTACTTC
J: TRBJ2-2; size: once; D: .; V: TRBV30; CDR3: CAWMRQRGELFF; DNA: TGTGCCTGGATGAGGCAGCGCGGGGAGCTGTTTTTT
J: TRBJ2-2; size: .; D: .; V: TRBV6-5; CDR3: CASSSPGDTGELFF; DNA: TGTGCCAGCAGTTCTCCAGGGGACACCGGGGAGCTGTTTTTT
J: TRBJ2-1; size: .; D: TRBD2; V: TRBV2; CDR3: CASRAGTSSTEQFF; DNA: TGTGCCAGCAGAGCCGGGACTAGCTCGACTGAGCAGTTCTTC
J: TRBJ2-1; size: .; D: .; V: TRBV9; CDR3: CASSGGLYNEQFF; DNA: TGTGCCAGCAGCGGGGGACTTTACAATGAGCAGTTCTTC
J: TRBJ2-3; size: .; D: TRBD1; V: TRBV9; CDR3: CASSTWTGQGDTQYF; DNA: TGTGCCAGCAGCACCTGGACAGGTCAGGGAGATACGCAGTATTTT
J: TRBJ1-2; size: .; D: TRBD1; V: TRBV4-3; CDR3: CASSLTGAVYGYTF; DNA: TGCGCCAGCAGCCTAACAGGGGCGGTCTATGGCTACACCTTC
J: TRBJ2-7; size: .; D: TRBD2; V: TRBV6-5; CDR3: CASSYLGTNYEQYF; DNA: TGTGCCAGCAGTTACCTCGGGACTAATTACGAGCAGTACTTC
J: TRBJ2-2; size: .; D: TRBD2; V: TRBV5-5; CDR3: CASSLVLAATGELFF; DNA: TGTGCCAGCAGCTTGGTGCTAGCGGCCACCGGGGAGCTGTTTTTT
J: TRBJ2-1; size: .; D: TRBD1; V: TRBV29-1; CDR3: CSVERGTGLNEQFF; DNA: TGCAGCGTTGAAAGGGGGACAGGGCTTAATGAGCAGTTCTTC
J: TRBJ2-7; size: .; D: .; V: TRBV27; CDR3: CASSPLSLASSYEQYF; DNA: TGTGCCAGCAGCCCATTATCCTTGGCGAGCTCCTACGAGCAGTACTTC
J: TRBJ2-7; size: .; D: .; V: TRBV15; CDR3: CATSRDLETGAYEQYF; DNA: TGTGCCACCAGCAGAGATTTGGAGACAGGAGCCTACGAGCAGTACTTC
J: TRBJ2-1; size: .; D: TRBD2; V: TRBV4-2; CDR3: CASSQSLAGGPNEQFF; DNA: TGTGCCAGCAGCCAATCCCTAGCGGGGGGGCCCAATGAGCAGTTCTTC
J: TRBJ2-7; size: once; D: .; V: TRBV28; CDR3: CASSFFDGSYEQYF; DNA: TGTGCCAGCAGTTTTTTCGACGGGTCCTACGAGCAGTACTTC
J: TRBJ1-2; size: .; D: TRBD1; V: TRBV29-1; CDR3: CSVTGQGENGYTF; DNA: TGCAGCGTTACAGGACAGGGGGAGAATGGCTACACCTTC
J: TRBJ2-1; size: once; D: .; V: TRBV25-1; CDR3: CASSESGALEQFF; DNA: TGTGCCAGCAGTGAATCTGGAGCCTTGGAGCAGTTCTTC
J: TRBJ2-7; size: .; D: .; V: TRBV6-5; CDR3: CASSLRDFSYEQYF; DNA: TGTGCCAGCAGCCTCCGGGACTTCTCCTACGAGCAGTACTTC
J: TRBJ1-4; size: .; D: TRBD1; V: TRBV9; CDR3: CASSVFQGESEKLFF; DNA: TGTGCCAGCAGCGTATTTCAGGGGGAATCTGAAAAACTGTTTTTT
J: TRBJ1-1; size: .; D: TRBD1; V: TRBV5-4; CDR3: CASSWGQGALETEAFF; DNA: TGTGCCAGCAGCTGGGGACAGGGGGCGTTGGAAACTGAAGCTTTCTTT
J: TRBJ2-2; size: .; D: TRBD2; V: TRBV9; CDR3: CASSVYTGGRQPLNTGELFF; DNA: TGTGCCAGCAGCGTCTATACGGGAGGGCGACAGCCCCTAAACACCGGGGAGCTGTTTTTT
J: TRBJ2-7; size: .; D: TRBD2; V: TRBV11-2; CDR3: CASSSPLAGAPGYEQYF; DNA: TGTGCCAGCAGCTCCCCGCTAGCGGGAGCCCCCGGCTACGAGCAGTACTTC
J: TRBJ1-2; size: .; D: .; V: TRBV7-9; CDR3: CASSPWDGFGYTF; DNA: TGTGCCAGCAGTCCCTGGGATGGCTTCGGCTACACCTTC
J: TRBJ2-1; size: .; D: TRBD2; V: TRBV27; CDR3: CASSLLSSGMGGEQFF; DNA: TGTGCCAGCAGTTTATTATCTAGCGGGATGGGTGGTGAGCAGTTCTTC
J: TRBJ2-1; size: .; D: .; V: TRBV11-2; CDR3: CASSLEQVLSYNEQFF; DNA: TGTGCCAGCAGCTTAGAACAGGTCCTCTCCTACAATGAGCAGTTCTTC